The T cell receptor beta chain described here comes from a study of CD8 T cells in Susac syndrome. Study as a whole: Within the group of sequenced Susac syndrome patients, roughly six had active disease and about eight were in remission.

A quantity of about 0.5 to 1 ug RNA underwent reverse transcription using random hexamers. Across 54 Vbeta and 13 Jbeta, TCR beta CDR3 was amplified with immunoSEQ multiplex PCR. Each CDR3 protein gets one entry after TCRdb re-called the immunoSEQ multiplex PCR reads with MiXCR. The sample includes roughly 130,000 distinct CDR3 sequences, 96% of them seen just once. TEMRA cells underwent FACS enrichment and CD8+ and CD4+ T cells underwent negative isolation. V lost 1 base and J 3 bases, leaving 7 bases between the germline ends. The CDR3 is 13 residues long. This clonotype was counted once. This TCR derives from a human donor with Susac syndrome. J is TRBJ2-7 and V is TRBV12-3 or TRBV12-4; D call uncertain. Sequenced material: CD4+ T cells from PBMCs. The CDR3 DNA reads TGTGCCAGCAGTTTAGAGCTGGGCTACGAGCAGTACTTC. Protein: CASSLELGYEQYF.